This T cell receptor beta chain was recorded in a study of cytomegalovirus exposure and HLA in healthy donors. Study-level findings and limits: In a later analysis, TCR beta V- and J-gene trimming showed a link to a missense DCLRE1C variant. Presence/absence analyses took donor sequencing depth as roughly uniform.

60 Vbeta and 13 Jbeta primers were used in PCR. Original data processing: Approximately 80 million unique TCR beta chains, roughly 11 million of them shared, were counted by a later analysis. Assay: immunoSEQ multiplex PCR; the TCRdb copy retains only in-frame clones and omits some. V and J calls and clone size are copied from that table; D and trimming were computed from the DNA. The table shows 100,000 to 150,000 clones, with more than 65% occurring only once. Trimming took off 4 bases at V and 5 bases at J, with 14 bases between the two ends. CDR3 length: 14 residues. Germline-derived CDR1 and CDR2 are MNHEY and SVGAGI. This clone appeared a few times. Its antigen is still unknown.

The chain is built from TRBV6-5 and TRBJ1-1; D is ambiguous. Sequencing was carried out using PBMCs. This sequence was found in a man aged 18 to 29 in good health and CMV-seronegative. The CDR3 bases are TGTGCCAGCAGTTCCTCGGGAGGGCGGACTGAAGCTTTCTTT. Translation gives CASSSSGGRTEAFF.